This TCR beta chain was retrieved from a study of human T cells and chemical hapten exposure. Study-level background: From small differences in pooled library volume came most of the variation in per-sample TCR yields.

General study points: The formation of large CDR3 similarity clusters by expanded TCRs significantly exceeded that of controls.

Worth noting for this clonotype: Its antigen is currently unknown.

Time point indicated: patch test 1, 2 weeks after DPC sensitization. Regarding treatment: therapeutic diphenylcyclopropenone sensitization with weekly scalp DPC. Each CDR3 protein is one row after TCRdb ran MiXCR on the RACE reads. The table includes tens of thousands of distinct CDR3 sequences, 30% to 35% detected once. Looked up from germline, CDR1 is SEHNR and CDR2 is FQNEAQ (reference sequence). V lost 5 bases and J 12 bases, leaving 16 bases between the germline ends. The CDR3 runs 13 residues. This receptor was taken from a man in his forties with alopecia areata. Some clones in this sample may be carry-over from other donors' samples. This material consisted of whole blood, taken in connection with sensitization to the hapten diphenylcyclopropenone (DPC). The rearrangement links TRBV7-9 to TRBJ1-4, with a weak D call TRBD1 (6 bases). CDR3 protein: CASSEDRAKELFF. CDR3 sequence (DNA): TGTGCCAGCAGCGAGGACAGAGCTAAAGAACTGTTTTTT.